What follows are 20 T cell receptor beta chains derived from one specimen sequenced in a study of T cells in Graves' hyperthyroidism and ophthalmopathy. Amplification of TCR beta CDR3 regions was performed using RNA transcripts as template. HTBI primers were used for first-round RT-PCR of the TCR CDR3. TCRdb reprocessed the multiplex PCR reads via MiXCR and lists one record per CDR3 protein. The sample lists some 510,000 distinct CDR3 sequences, about half occurring once. The sample taken for sequencing was peripheral blood or thyroid tissue (not recorded which). These receptor sequences come from a young woman with Graves' hyperthyroidism.

V gene TRBV10-3 combines with J gene TRBJ1-2; 9 nucleotides agree with TRBD1. Looked up from germline, CDR1 is ENHRY and CDR2 is SYGVKD. The CDR3 sequence is 15 residues long. Trimming at V came to 5 bases and at J to 5 bases, leaving 9 bases not matched to a gene. The CDR3 sequence: CAISYGGQGRYGYTF. The CDR3, as DNA: TGTGCCATCAGTTACGGCGGACAGGGGCGATATGGCTACACCTTC.

Comment on this clonotype: A clone one base away is much larger, so this may be a read error. The chain has TRBV2 and TRBJ1-6, with D perhaps TRBD1 (5 bases). Germline V gene lookup returns CDR1 SNHLY and CDR2 FYNNEI. This CDR3 spans 15 amino acids. V dropped 5 bases and J dropped 8 bases, with 16 bases sitting between them. CDR3 residues: CASSPLATDDSPLHF. In DNA, the CDR3 is TGTGCCAGCAGTCCCCTCGCGACAGACGATTCACCCCTCCACTTT.

V and J are TRBV29-1 and TRBJ2-2; 10 nucleotides agree with TRBD1. J lost 3 bases, V lost 7 bases, and 2 bases had no gene match. Per germline, CDR1 SQVTM and CDR2 ANQGSEA. The CDR3 loop spans 13 amino acids. The DNA of the CDR3 is TGCAGCGCCGGGACAGGGGACACCGGGGAGCTGTTTTTT. Amino acid sequence: CSAGTGDTGELFF.

This clonotype was observed many times. The chain links TRBV7-9 to TRBJ1-1; no definite D call. The V gene lost 6 bases and the J gene lost 1 base, with 12 bases spanning the gap. The CDR3 runs 14 residues. Germline CDR1 SEHNR, CDR2 FQNEAQ (reference sequence). The CDR3 DNA reads as TGTGCCAGCAGTCAACCGTCCGAGAACACTGAAGCTTTCTTT. Amino acid sequence: CASSQPSENTEAFF.

This clonotype came up a few times. The chain links TRBV20-1 to TRBJ2-7; 10 positions match TRBD1. CDR1 and CDR2 (germline): DFQATT, SNEGSKA (reference sequence). V lost 6 bases, J lost 7 bases, and 6 bases stayed unmatched. The CDR3 length is 12 residues. CDR3 sequence (DNA): TGCAGTGCCAGACAGGGGGCGGGGGAGCAGTACTTC. Protein product: CSARQGAGEQYF.

The chain couples TRBV15 to TRBJ2-5; 7 nucleotides align to TRBD1. The CDR3 has 15 residues. V gave up 1 base and J gave up 3 bases; unmatched junction bases: 5. CDR1 and CDR2 (germline): LNHNV, YYDKDF (reference sequence). In nucleotides, the CDR3 is TGTGCCACCAGCAGAGGCACCGACAGGGAAGAGACCCAGTACTTC. It codes for CATSRGTDREETQYF.

The V and J genes are TRBV10-3 and TRBJ2-2; no firm D call. Germline CDR1 reads ENHRY; CDR2 reads SYGVKD. The ends were cut back, 7 bases at V and 7 bases at J, with 4 bases in the middle. The CDR3 runs 10 residues. The CDR3 DNA reads as TGTGCCATCACCGTCGGGGAGCTGTTTTTT. Translation gives CAITVGELFF.

Of note for this clonotype: This may come from a read error, since a much larger clone is one base off. The genes are TRBV12-3 or TRBV12-4 and TRBJ1-1; D possibly corresponds to TRBD1 (6 bases). The CDR3 is made up of 13 amino acids. The CDR3 spells CASNLGQTLDAFF. In nucleotides, the CDR3 is TGTGCCAGCAATTTAGGACAGACTCTCGACGCTTTCTTT.

Many counts were recorded for this clonotype. The chain links TRBV24-1 to TRBJ1-4; D unclear. The V gene lost 4 bases and the J gene lost 5 bases, with 10 bases spanning the gap. The CDR3 loop spans 14 amino acids. Germline values: CDR1 KGHDR, CDR2 SFDVKD. CDR3 coding DNA: TGTGCCACCAGTGAAACGGGTCGGAATGAAAAACTGTTTTTT. The encoded protein is CATSETGRNEKLFF.

V is TRBV12-3 or TRBV12-4 and J is TRBJ2-7; the D call may be TRBD1 or TRBD2 (6 bases each). CDR3 length: 13 amino acids. Deletions cut 8 bases from V and 6 bases from J, with 17 bases between. The CDR3, as DNA: TGTGCCAGCCTGAGGGGGGCAGAAGGCGAGCAGTACTTC. It translates to CASLRGAEGEQYF.

With respect to this clonotype: A junction boundary mismatches the germline segment, possibly from a read error. DNA for the CDR3: TGTACCAGCAGCTTTTCTTGGGGTAACACTGAAGCTTTCTTT. It translates to CTSSFSWGNTEAFF. The chain joins TRBV11-2 to TRBJ1-1; D not certain. This CDR3 region has 14 residues. Germline CDR1 and CDR2: SGHAT and FQNNGV. The full variable domain, with the rest looked up from reference TRBV11-2 and TRBJ1-1, is EAGVAQSPRYKIIEKRQSVAFWCNPISGHATLYWYQQILGQGPKLLIQFQNNGVVDDSQLPKDRFSAERLKGVDSTLKIQPAKLEDSAVYLCTSSFSWGNTEAFFGQGTRLTVV.

This clonotype was seen a few times. This chain links TRBV20-1 with TRBJ1-2; 8 positions agree with TRBD1. This CDR3 is 12 amino acids long. Germline V gene sequence: CDR1 DFQATT, CDR2 SNEGSKA (reference sequence). Trimming cost V 7 bases and J 3 bases; bases outside gene matches: 4. The CDR3 reads CSGTGRHYGYTF. CDR3 DNA sequence: TGCAGTGGGACAGGGAGGCACTATGGCTACACCTTC.

This clonotype showed up just once. The rearrangement joins TRBV29-1 to TRBJ1-2, with 7 bases identical to TRBD1. The ends lost 1 base at V and 6 bases at J; junction bases unmatched: 5. This CDR3 has 13 amino acids. Germline V gene lookup returns CDR1 SQVTM and CDR2 ANQGSEA. The CDR3 is CSVEVRGRNGYTF. In nucleotides, the CDR3 is TGCAGCGTTGAAGTCAGGGGGAGGAATGGCTACACCTTC.

Regarding this clonotype: Germline is not matched at one junction end, which may reflect a read error. The chain links TRBV7-2 to TRBJ1-2; perhaps TRBD1 as D (5 bases). The CDR3 totals 15 residues. Germline assignment: CDR1 SGHTA and CDR2 FQGNSA. The CDR3 reads CASSLVLQGLYDYTF. The DNA for the CDR3 is TGTGCCAGCAGCTTAGTTCTTCAGGGCCTCTATGACTACACCTTC.

J is TRBJ2-7 and V is TRBV24-1; D is perhaps TRBD1 (6 bases). Trimming took off 3 bases at V and 5 bases at J, with 22 bases between the two ends. Germline V gene data show CDR1 as KGHDR and CDR2 as SFDVKD. The CDR3 has 17 residues. The CDR3 sequence is CATSDVMGVGGRDEQYF. The CDR3 nucleotides are TGTGCCACCAGTGATGTTATGGGCGTTGGGGGCAGGGACGAGCAGTACTTC.

On this clonotype: The germline gene is not matched at one end of the junction; a read error may be the cause. This rearrangement joins TRBV7-2 to TRBJ2-7; D could derive from TRBD1 or TRBD2 (5 bases each). This CDR3 spans 15 amino acids. Germline loops: CDR1 SGHTA, CDR2 FQGNSA. The CDR3 reads CASSHDQKWGYEQYF. As DNA, the CDR3 is TGCGCCAGCAGCCATGACCAAAAGTGGGGGTACGAGCAGTACTTC.

As DNA, the CDR3 is TGTGCCAGCATCGAGTGGGATACGCAGTATTTT. Protein sequence: CASIEWDTQYF. J is TRBJ2-3 and V is TRBV11-2; D not resolved. The V gene's germline CDR1 is SGHAT and CDR2 FQNNGV. CDR3 size: 11 residues. The V gene lost 7 bases and the J gene lost 6 bases, with 8 bases spanning the gap. The variable domain in full, completed from reference TRBV11-2 and TRBJ2-3, reads EAGVAQSPRYKIIEKRQSVAFWCNPISGHATLYWYQQILGQGPKLLIQFQNNGVVDDSQLPKDRFSAERLKGVDSTLKIQPAKLEDSAVYLCASIEWDTQYFGPGTRLTVL.

There are a few counts of this clonotype. This chain joins TRBV7-9 and TRBJ1-2; 8 bases align to TRBD1. Germline CDR1 SEHNR, CDR2 FQNEAQ (reference sequence). The CDR3 runs to 14 residues. After removal of 5 bases from V and 8 bases from J, the junction contained 10 bases not matched to a gene. DNA of the CDR3: TGTGCCAGCAGCCCGAGTCCACAGGGGGGCGGCTACACCTTC. This encodes CASSPSPQGGGYTF.

Only a few counts were recorded for this clonotype. This chain joins TRBV7-9 and TRBJ2-2, with D unresolved. The CDR3 has 13 residues. Germline V CDR1 and CDR2: SEHNR, FQNEAQ (reference sequence). V was cut by 4 bases and J by 4 bases, with 7 bases left in between. Here the CDR3 reads CASSSRITGELFF. The CDR3 coding sequence is TGTGCCAGCAGCTCCCGAATCACCGGGGAGCTGTTTTTT.

This clonotype came up once. In nucleotides, the CDR3 is TGTGCCGCCATTGGGTACGAGCAGTACTTC. Amino acids: CAAIGYEQYF. The rearrangement uses TRBV24-1 and TRBJ2-7; D is uncertain. The CDR3 consists of 10 residues. V was clipped by 12 bases and J by 4 bases, with 9 bases between them. Germline V gene sequence: CDR1 KGHDR, CDR2 SFDVKD.